Below are 8 T cell receptor beta chains sequenced from a single sample in a study of radiotherapy plus CTLA-4 blockade in lung cancer. Sequencing was performed with immunoSEQ multiplex PCR; in TCRdb, only in-frame clones are kept and a portion is missing. Counted here are 30,000 or so clones, roughly 70% occurring once; the ten biggest clones make up less than 4%. The specimen was peripheral blood, collected from a patient treated with radiotherapy plus ipilimumab. These receptor sequences come from a human donor with non-small cell lung cancer who had stable disease on radiotherapy plus ipilimumab.

The rearrangement links TRBV11-3 to TRBJ2-7; the D gene could be TRBD1 or TRBD2 (5 bases each). Germline-derived CDR1 and CDR2 are SGHNT and YENEEA. CDR3 length: 16 residues. The V end lost 5 bases, the J end lost 2 bases, and 19 bases lay between the germline ends. CDR3 loop: CASSPEKGGGTYEQYF. CDR3 in DNA: TGTGCCAGCAGCCCCGAAAAAGGTGGGGGAACCTACGAGCAGTACTTC. The full variable domain, in which reference TRBV11-3 and TRBJ2-7 provide the parts outside the CDR3, is EAGVVQSPRYKIIEKKQPVAFWCNPISGHNTLYWYLQNLGQGPELLIRYENEEAVDDSQLPKDRFSAERLKGVDSTLKIQPAELGDSAVYLCASSPEKGGGTYEQYFGPGTRLTVT.

The chain recombines TRBV7-9 with TRBJ2-7; 7 positions agree with TRBD2. Germline loops: CDR1 SEHNR, CDR2 FQNEAQ (reference sequence). V lost 5 bases, J lost 0 bases, and 7 bases stayed unmatched. The CDR3 is 15 residues long. In DNA form, the CDR3 reads TGTGCCAGCAGCCCCAGCGGGATGTTCTCCTACGAGCAGTACTTC. Translated, it gives CASSPSGMFSYEQYF.

The CDR3: CSVEGDAVYEQYF. CDR3 in DNA: TGCAGCGTTGAAGGGGACGCCGTCTACGAGCAGTACTTC. The chain carries TRBV29-1 and TRBJ2-7; tentatively, D is TRBD1 or TRBD2 (5 bases each). There are 13 residues in the CDR3. The V gene's germline CDR1 is SQVTM and CDR2 ANQGSEA. V was pared by 1 base and J by 3 bases, with 10 bases between.

The genes are TRBV5-1 and TRBJ2-6; 7 bases fit TRBD1. The CDR3 runs 17 residues. Germline V CDR1 and CDR2: SGHRS, YFSETQ. V trimming: 7 bases; J trimming: 2 bases; junction bases outside the gene matches: 12. CDR3 DNA: TGCGCCAGCCTCAGGGGGACAGCTGTTCCTGGGGCCAACGTCCTGACTTTC. Amino acid sequence: CASLRGTAVPGANVLTF.

The rearrangement uses TRBV11-3 and TRBJ2-5; D uncertain. CDR3 length equals 13 residues. Per the germline V gene, CDR1 is SGHNT and CDR2 is YENEEA. V lost 3 bases and J 0 bases, leaving 5 bases between the germline ends. This chain's CDR3 is CASSFRYQETQYF. The CDR3 bases are TGTGCCAGCAGCTTTCGTTACCAAGAGACCCAGTACTTC.

The chain joins TRBV12-2 to TRBJ2-1; TRBD1, the table's D call, lacks a check against the DNA. TRBV12-2 is termed a pseudogene. This CDR3 has 13 amino acids. CDR3 region: CASRPDTYNEQFF. The CDR3 DNA reads TGTGCAAGTCGCCCGGACACCTACAATGAGCAGTTCTTC.

This clone has just a few counts. The chain joins TRBV6-6 to TRBJ2-7; D ambiguous. V lost 7 bases and J 6 bases, leaving 13 bases between the germline ends. The CDR3 runs 12 residues. CDR1 MNHNY and CDR2 SVGAGI come from the germline V gene (reference sequence). The CDR3 loop reads CASTRSPVEQYF. The CDR3 nucleotides read TGTGCCAGCACCCGGTCCCCAGTCGAGCAGTACTTC.

The rearrangement links TRBV6-6 to TRBJ2-7; D remains unclear. Per the germline V gene, CDR1 is MNHNY and CDR2 is SVGAGI (reference sequence). Trimming took off 4 bases at V and 2 bases at J, with 15 bases between the two ends. This CDR3 is built from 15 residues. For the CDR3, the DNA is TGTGCCAGCAGTTTCCCCGCCGTGGCCCCCTACGAGCAGTACTTC. Its translation is CASSFPAVAPYEQYF.